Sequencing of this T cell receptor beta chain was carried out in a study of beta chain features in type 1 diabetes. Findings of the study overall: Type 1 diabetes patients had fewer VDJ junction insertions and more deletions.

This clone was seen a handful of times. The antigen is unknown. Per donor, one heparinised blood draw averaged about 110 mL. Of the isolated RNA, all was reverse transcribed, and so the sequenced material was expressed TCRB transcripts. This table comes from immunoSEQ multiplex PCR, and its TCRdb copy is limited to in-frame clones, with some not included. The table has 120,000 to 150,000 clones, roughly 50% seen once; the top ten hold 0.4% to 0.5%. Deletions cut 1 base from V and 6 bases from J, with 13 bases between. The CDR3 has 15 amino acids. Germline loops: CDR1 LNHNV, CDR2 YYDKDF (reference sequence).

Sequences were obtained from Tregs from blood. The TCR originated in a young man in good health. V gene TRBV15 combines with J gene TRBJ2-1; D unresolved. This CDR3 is CATSRARMVLNEQFF. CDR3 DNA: TGTGCCACCAGCAGAGCTAGGATGGTCCTCAATGAGCAGTTCTTC.